This passage covers 25 T cell receptor beta chains from one sample sequenced in a study of blood T cell repertoires in COVID-19 (TCRdb year 2020). Receptors were amplified or captured by the immunoSEQ multiplex PCR assay. The immuneACCESS repertoire file appears here via TCRdb, limited to in-frame rearrangements. These files lack a portion of the clones; in checked studies, under half of the deficit traces to unresolved V genes, and the cause of the others is not known. For this sample the table gives 150,000 or so clones, of which roughly 91% were detected only once. Together, the top ten hold 2.5% to 3% of the sample. Sample: peripheral blood. Receptors were obtained from a man in his 60s with active or convalescent COVID-19.

The rearrangement uses TRBV5-1 and TRBJ1-4, with a possible D match to TRBD1 (6 bases). The V gene's germline CDR1 is SGHRS and CDR2 YFSETQ. The CDR3 length is 16 residues. V lost 3 bases and J 2 bases, leaving 14 bases between the germline ends. The CDR3 loop is CASSSRTGFTNEKLFF. The CDR3 DNA reads TGCGCCAGCAGCTCCCGAACAGGGTTCACTAATGAAAAACTGTTTTTT.

This chain uses TRBV29-1 with TRBJ2-1; possible D gene TRBD1, 5 bases. V was pared by 4 bases and J by 9 bases, with 19 bases between. The CDR3 runs to 14 residues. Germline assignment: CDR1 SQVTM and CDR2 ANQGSEA. CDR3 nucleotides: TGCAGCGTTGTTACAGGATCTACCTTGCGTGAGCAGTTCTTC. This sequence encodes CSVVTGSTLREQFF.

This sequence joins TRBV5-1 and TRBJ2-1; 7 bases match TRBD1. The V gene end was trimmed by 1 base and the J gene end by 8 bases; junction bases not matched to a gene: 0. Germline V gives CDR1 SGHRS, CDR2 YFSETQ. The CDR3 runs 12 residues. For the CDR3, the DNA is TGCGCCAGCAGCTTGCAGGGGGATGAGCAGTTCTTC. Protein sequence: CASSLQGDEQFF. The whole variable domain, remainder taken from reference TRBV5-1 and TRBJ2-1, is KAGVTQTPRYLIKTRGQQVTLSCSPISGHRSVSWYQQTPGQGLQFLFEYFSETQRNKGNFPGRFSGRQFSNSRSEMNVSTLELGDSALYLCASSLQGDEQFFGPGTRLTVL.

This chain joins TRBV11-3 and TRBJ1-6, with 7 bases aligning to TRBD1. The ends lost 4 bases at V and 7 bases at J; junction bases unmatched: 16. The CDR3 consists of 18 residues. CDR1 and CDR2 (germline): SGHNT, YENEEA. The CDR3 spells CASSSRGLPGQWNSPLHF. The CDR3 nucleotides read TGTGCCAGCAGCTCCCGGGGCTTACCGGGACAGTGGAATTCACCCCTCCACTTT.

The chain combines TRBV9 with TRBJ2-7; 9 positions match TRBD2. CDR3 length: 18 amino acids. Germline assignment: CDR1 SGDLS and CDR2 YYNGEE. With 1 base clipped from V and 4 bases from J, the junction kept 15 bases outside the gene matches. The CDR3 coding sequence is TGTGCCAGCAGCGTATATCCTTCCGACGCGGGAGGGGTGTACGAGCAGTACTTC. It specifies CASSVYPSDAGGVYEQYF.

The chain uses TRBV18 and TRBJ2-5; TRBD1 is a possible D gene (6 bases). Germline lookup yields CDR1 KGHSH and CDR2 LQKENI. V lost 2 bases and J lost 2, with 9 bases in between. The CDR3 spans 14 residues. CDR3 in DNA: TGTGCCAGCTCACCAACGACAGGACAAGAGACCCAGTACTTC. It translates to CASSPTTGQETQYF.

This chain links TRBV7-8 with TRBJ2-1; D not resolved. V was pared by 4 bases and J by 3 bases, with 16 bases between. The germline V gene encodes CDR1 SGHVS and CDR2 FQNEAQ. The CDR3 covers 16 residues. CDR3 sequence (DNA): TGTGCCAGCAGCTCTTTAGGCGGTCAATTCTACAATGAGCAGTTCTTC. Protein product: CASSSLGGQFYNEQFF. The full variable domain, its missing parts supplied by reference TRBV7-8 and TRBJ2-1, is GAGVSQSPRYKVAKRGQDVALRCDPISGHVSLFWYQQALGQGPEFLTYFQNEAQLDKSGLPSDRFFAERPEGSVSTLKIQRTQQEDSAVYLCASSSLGGQFYNEQFFGPGTRLTVL.

The V call is TRBV10-3, the J call TRBJ1-3; 8 positions match TRBD1. The CDR3 has 14 residues. Losses at the gene ends were 5 bases for V and 2 bases for J; bases not matched to a gene: 2. Germline V lookup: CDR1 ENHRY, CDR2 SYGVKD. CDR3 loop: CAISPGGTGNTIYF. CDR3 in DNA: TGTGCCATCAGTCCAGGGGGCACTGGAAACACCATATATTTT.

This chain connects TRBV10-1 to TRBJ1-1; D is perhaps TRBD1 (6 bases). Deletions cut 6 bases from V and 4 bases from J, with 18 bases between. The CDR3 sequence is 15 residues long. The germline CDR1 and CDR2 sequences are WNHNN and SYGVQD (reference sequence). CDR3 protein: CASRAYRVESTEAFF. CDR3 nucleotide sequence: TGCGCCAGCAGAGCCTACAGGGTTGAGAGCACTGAAGCTTTCTTT.

The chain joins TRBV28 to TRBJ2-7; the match to TRBD1 covers 9 bases. This CDR3 has 14 amino acids. Germline CDR1 and CDR2: MDHEN and SYDVKM. The V segment lost 2 bases and the J segment 4 bases; nucleotides outside the gene matches: 3. The CDR3 protein is CASSLLGTGYEQYF. The DNA of the CDR3 is TGTGCCAGCAGTTTACTTGGGACAGGGTACGAGCAGTACTTC. The full variable domain, rest sourced from reference TRBV28 and TRBJ2-7, is DVKVTQSSRYLVKRTGEKVFLECVQDMDHENMFWYRQDPGLGLRLIYFSYDVKMKEKGDIPEGYSVSREKKERFSLILESASTNQTSMYLCASSLLGTGYEQYFGPGTRLTVT.

V is TRBV7-2 and J is TRBJ2-7, with 7 bases fitting TRBD2. Germline CDR1 SGHTA, CDR2 FQGNSA. The CDR3 has 13 residues. J gave up 7 bases and V 8 bases, and 11 bases lay outside the gene matches. The CDR3 is CASSKVGGLEQYF. CDR3 DNA: TGTGCCAGCTCCAAAGTGGGGGGGTTGGAGCAGTACTTC.

A few counts support this clone. DNA for the CDR3: TGTGCCATCAGTGAGTCCGGCTCGGCGGGTGAGCAGTTCTTC. Residues: CAISESGSAGEQFF. The chain recombines TRBV10-3 with TRBJ2-1, with D possibly matching TRBD2 (5 bases). Looked up from germline, CDR1 is ENHRY and CDR2 is SYGVKD. V lost 0 bases, J lost 9 bases, and 12 bases lay in between. The CDR3 runs 14 residues.

The rearrangement links TRBV7-3 to TRBJ2-7, with D unresolved. From germline, CDR1 is SGHTA and CDR2 FQGTGA. The CDR3 consists of 13 residues. V was shortened by 1 base and J by 5 bases, with 9 bases between the two germline ends. CDR3 coding DNA: TGTGCCAGCAGCTTAAACCCTTCGGACGAGCAGTACTTC. This gives the protein CASSLNPSDEQYF.

The V and J genes are TRBV4-2 and TRBJ2-1; 7 bases map to TRBD2. CDR3 size: 17 residues. The V gene end was trimmed by 1 base and the J gene end by 0 bases; junction bases not matched to a gene: 6. CDR1 is LGHNA and CDR2 is YNFKEQ in the germline V gene. This CDR3 is CASSQGAAGSSYNEQFF. The CDR3 coding sequence is TGTGCCAGCAGCCAAGGGGCAGCGGGGAGCTCCTACAATGAGCAGTTCTTC.

CDR3 nucleotides: TGTGCCAGCAGCTTGACCCGACAGGCAACTAATGGCTACACCTTC. As protein: CASSLTRQATNGYTF. This chain uses TRBV7-9 with TRBJ1-2, with D perhaps matching TRBD1 (6 bases). This CDR3 spans 15 amino acids. The germline V and J ends were trimmed by 3 bases and 6 bases, with 17 bases remaining between them. Germline V gene sequence: CDR1 SEHNR, CDR2 FQNEAQ (reference sequence).

The chain joins TRBV6-1 to TRBJ1-6; 8 bases fit TRBD1. J lost 7 bases, V lost 4 bases, and 15 bases had no gene match. The CDR3 is made up of 18 amino acids. The germline CDR1 and CDR2 sequences are MNHNS and SASEGT. CDR3 DNA: TGTGCCAGCAGTGCCACCAGCGGACAGGGAGATAACAATTCACCCCTCCACTTT. This translates into CASSATSGQGDNNSPLHF.

The J gene is TRBJ2-1, the V gene TRBV6-2 or TRBV6-3; the D is unclear. CDR1 and CDR2 (germline): MNHEY, SVGEGT. V lost 0 bases to trimming and J lost 7 bases, with 10 bases between them. The CDR3 runs to 14 residues. The chain's CDR3 is CASSYSSRGNEQFF. As DNA, the CDR3 is TGTGCCAGCAGTTACTCCTCCCGAGGTAATGAGCAGTTCTTC.

This clone was counted a single time. J is TRBJ1-1 and V is TRBV6-5, with a possible D match to TRBD1 (5 bases). The V gene lost 4 bases and the J gene lost 1 base, with 10 bases spanning the gap. There are 14 residues in the CDR3. The germline gives CDR1 MNHEY, CDR2 SVGAGI. CDR3 coding DNA: TGTGCCAGCAGTTTACAGGATGGGAACACTGAAGCTTTCTTT. Translated: CASSLQDGNTEAFF.

Ten or more counts support this clone. V gene TRBV27 combines with J gene TRBJ2-7, with 8 bases matching TRBD2. Germline trimming cut 3 bases from V and 3 bases from J; bases unmatched to any gene: 7. Looked up from germline, CDR1 is MNHEY and CDR2 is SMNVEV (reference sequence). The CDR3 consists of 15 residues. The CDR3 nucleotides are TGTGCCAGCAGTTTGGGCGGGGGGATGGGCTACGAGCAGTACTTC. Translating it yields CASSLGGGMGYEQYF.

This chain uses TRBV18 with TRBJ1-4, with 8 bases matching TRBD1. V shed 3 bases, J shed 7 bases, and the junction held 10 bases outside the gene matches. This CDR3 has 16 amino acids. The V gene's germline CDR1 is KGHSH and CDR2 LQKENI. The DNA of the CDR3 is TGTGCCAGCTCACCTCCTGGACAGGGCAAAATTGAAAAACTGTTTTTT. This sequence encodes CASSPPGQGKIEKLFF.

The rearrangement uses TRBV4-2 and TRBJ2-1; possible D gene TRBD2, 7 bases. V lost 1 base and J lost 9, with 16 bases in between. Germline CDR1 reads LGHNA; CDR2 reads YNFKEQ. CDR3 length: 15 amino acids. The CDR3 reads CASSQVWGGRSEQFF. The CDR3, as DNA: TGTGCCAGCAGCCAAGTGTGGGGGGGCCGGAGTGAGCAGTTCTTC.

The chain joins TRBV30 to TRBJ1-2; TRBD1 matches at 7 bases. The trim removed 2 bases at V and 2 bases at J, leaving 5 bases unmatched. The CDR3 extends over 14 amino acids. The germline gives CDR1 GTSNPN, CDR2 SVGIG (reference sequence). CDR3 DNA: TGTGCCTGGAGTCAGGACAGGACGAACTATGGCTACACCTTC. Translating gives CAWSQDRTNYGYTF.

J is TRBJ2-1 and V is TRBV28, with 7 bases identical to TRBD2. The CDR3 has 15 residues. Germline V gives CDR1 MDHEN, CDR2 SYDVKM. V shed 4 bases, J shed 0 bases, and the junction held 3 bases outside the gene matches. The CDR3 is CASSSRGVSYNEQFF. The DNA for the CDR3 is TGTGCCAGCAGTTCACGGGGGGTCTCCTACAATGAGCAGTTCTTC.

This clone showed up many times. The chain links TRBV27 to TRBJ2-3; 7 positions agree with TRBD2. With V trimmed by 8 bases and J by 2 bases, 7 bases remained unmatched. The germline V gene encodes CDR1 MNHEY and CDR2 SMNVEV (reference sequence). This CDR3 spans 14 amino acids. The CDR3 DNA is TGTGCCAGCGGTGAGCGGGGCCCCACAGATACGCAGTATTTT. It translates to CASGERGPTDTQYF.

The genes are TRBV5-4 and TRBJ2-2, with 7 positions matching TRBD2. The CDR3 runs 16 residues. Germline CDR1 SGHNT, CDR2 YYREEE (reference sequence). The junction had 9 bases not matched to a gene; V was cut back by 4 bases and J by 3 bases. The CDR3 region has the DNA TGTGCCAGCAGCCCTGGGCGGGAGCGAGACACCGGGGAGCTGTTTTTT. Encoded protein: CASSPGRERDTGELFF.